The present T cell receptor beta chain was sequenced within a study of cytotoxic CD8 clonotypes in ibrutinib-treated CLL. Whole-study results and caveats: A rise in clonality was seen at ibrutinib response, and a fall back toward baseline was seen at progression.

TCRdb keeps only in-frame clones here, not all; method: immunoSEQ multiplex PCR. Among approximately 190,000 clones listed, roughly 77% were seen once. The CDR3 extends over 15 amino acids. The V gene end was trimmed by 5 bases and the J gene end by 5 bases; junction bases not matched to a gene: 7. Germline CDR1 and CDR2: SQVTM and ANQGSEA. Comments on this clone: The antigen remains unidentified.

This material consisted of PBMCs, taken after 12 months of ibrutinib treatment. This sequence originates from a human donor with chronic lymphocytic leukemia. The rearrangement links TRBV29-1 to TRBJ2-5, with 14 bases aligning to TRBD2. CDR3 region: CSVSGLAGGRETQYF. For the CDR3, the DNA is TGCAGCGTTTCCGGACTAGCGGGGGGCCGGGAGACCCAGTACTTC.